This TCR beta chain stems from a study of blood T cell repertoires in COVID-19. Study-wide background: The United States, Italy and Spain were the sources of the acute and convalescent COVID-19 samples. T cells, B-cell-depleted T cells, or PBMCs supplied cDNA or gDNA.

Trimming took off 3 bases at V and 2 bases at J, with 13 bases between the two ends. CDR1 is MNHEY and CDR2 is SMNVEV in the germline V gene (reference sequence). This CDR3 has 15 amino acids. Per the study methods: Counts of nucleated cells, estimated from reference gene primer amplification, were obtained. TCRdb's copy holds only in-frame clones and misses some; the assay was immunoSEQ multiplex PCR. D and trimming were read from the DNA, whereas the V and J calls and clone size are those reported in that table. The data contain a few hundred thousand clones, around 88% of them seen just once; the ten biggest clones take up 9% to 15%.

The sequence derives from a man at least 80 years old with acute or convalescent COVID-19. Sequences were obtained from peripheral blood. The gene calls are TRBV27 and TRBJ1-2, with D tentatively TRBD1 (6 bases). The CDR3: CASSLAATGNYGYTF. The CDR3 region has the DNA TGTGCCAGCAGTTTGGCCGCTACAGGGAACTATGGCTACACCTTC.